The 10 T cell receptor beta chains reported below all come from one sample, sequenced in a study of T cell responses to AZD1222 COVID-19 vaccine. This table comes from immunoSEQ multiplex PCR, and its TCRdb copy is limited to in-frame clones, with some not included. The table lists 100,000 to 110,000 clones, roughly 89% of them singletons. The source material was peripheral blood, sampled on day 0 of AZD1222 vaccination. The receptors stem from an adult in good health.

This clone was detected a few times. The chain links TRBV25-1 to TRBJ2-3; 8 bases map to TRBD2. The CDR3 contains 14 residues. The trim removed 7 bases at V and 3 bases at J, leaving 6 bases unmatched. Germline V gene sequence: CDR1 MGHDK, CDR2 SYGVNS. The CDR3 is CASTSGLGTDTQYF. CDR3 bases: TGTGCCAGCACCTCGGGACTAGGGACAGATACGCAGTATTTT.

The chain combines TRBV7-9 with TRBJ2-1, with a weak D call TRBD1 (5 bases). This CDR3 region has 15 residues. Per the germline V gene, CDR1 is SEHNR and CDR2 is FQNEAQ (reference sequence). V lost 5 bases to trimming and J lost 5 bases, with 16 bases between them. The CDR3 sequence: CASSPKGATDNEQFF. In nucleotides, the CDR3 is TGTGCCAGCAGCCCTAAAGGGGCTACTGACAATGAGCAGTTCTTC.

The chain uses TRBV6-5 and TRBJ1-5; TRBD1 is a possible D gene (5 bases). V dropped 6 bases and J dropped 0 bases, with 12 bases sitting between them. The CDR3 loop spans 15 amino acids. Looked up from germline, CDR1 is MNHEY and CDR2 is SVGAGI. CDR3 loop: CASRSQGDSNQPQHF. CDR3 bases: TGTGCCAGCAGATCGCAGGGTGATAGCAATCAGCCCCAGCATTTT.

This chain connects TRBV10-3 to TRBJ1-5; 8 nucleotides align to TRBD1. CDR1 and CDR2 from the germline V gene are ENHRY and SYGVKD. J was trimmed by 5 bases and V by 5 bases; bases with no gene match: 5. This CDR3 is 14 amino acids long. The CDR3 loop is CAISQGAWDQPQHF. In DNA form, the CDR3 reads TGTGCCATCAGTCAGGGGGCTTGGGATCAGCCCCAGCATTTT.

The chain joins TRBV11-3 to TRBJ2-7; unclear D gene. The CDR3 runs 15 residues. Trimming removed 4 bases at V and 0 bases at J, with 13 bases between. From germline, CDR1 is SGHNT and CDR2 YENEEA. The CDR3 bases are TGTGCCAGCAGCTCGGCCGCCCTCAGCTCCTACGAGCAGTACTTC. It encodes CASSSAALSSYEQYF.

The chain combines TRBV3-1 (or the pseudogene TRBV3-2) with TRBJ1-5; D might be TRBD1 (6 bases). The CDR3 extends over 17 amino acids. Germline CDR1 LGHDT, CDR2 YNNKEL (reference sequence). The germline V and J ends were trimmed by 2 bases and 6 bases, with 20 bases remaining between them. The CDR3 bases are TGTGCCAGCAGCCAATCTTTCGGGGACACCATCTTTCAGCCCCAGCATTTT. Translated, it gives CASSQSFGDTIFQPQHF.

The chain uses TRBV18 and TRBJ1-4; D unresolved. The CDR3 extends over 18 amino acids. V was shortened by 1 base and J by 8 bases, with 23 bases between the two germline ends. CDR1 is KGHSH, CDR2 LQKENI, per germline. The CDR3 loop reads CASSPQSPSQTTREKLFF. CDR3 in DNA: TGTGCCAGCTCACCACAGTCCCCCTCGCAGACCACCCGCGAAAAACTGTTTTTT.

This rearrangement joins TRBV5-1 to TRBJ2-5; 13 positions agree with TRBD2. Germline CDR1 reads SGHRS; CDR2 reads YFSETQ. The CDR3 extends over 17 amino acids. The J segment lost 4 bases and the V segment lost 4 bases, leaving 10 bases of the junction unmatched. The CDR3 DNA reads as TGCGCCAGCAGCACAGGACTAGCGGGGGAATTCGGAGAGACCCAGTACTTC. Translation: CASSTGLAGEFGETQYF.

The gene calls are TRBV5-1 and TRBJ2-2, with a weak D call TRBD1 (5 bases). V dropped 2 bases and J dropped 6 bases, with 14 bases sitting between them. This CDR3 has 15 residues. The germline CDR1 and CDR2 sequences are SGHRS and YFSETQ. Written as DNA, the CDR3 is TGCGCCAGCAGCTTATACACAGGCTCCCCCGGGGAGCTGTTTTTT. Protein: CASSLYTGSPGELFF.

CDR3 in DNA: TGTGCCAGCAGCTTCGACAGGGGAGACACTGAAGCTTTCTTT. This encodes CASSFDRGDTEAFF. The rearrangement uses TRBV11-1 and TRBJ1-1, with 8 bases fitting TRBD1. The germline V gene has CDR1 SGHAT and CDR2 FQDESV (reference sequence). The length of the CDR3 is 14 residues. The V and J ends lost 3 bases and 3 bases, in that order; junction bases with no gene match: 3.